This T cell receptor (beta chain) emerged from a study of beta chain features in type 1 diabetes. Regarding the study as a whole: Shorter templates may be favored by PCR, equally so in patients and controls.

About this clone: As yet, its antigen is unknown.

Expressed TCRB transcripts got sequenced, as all isolated RNA was reverse transcribed. Assay: immunoSEQ multiplex PCR; the TCRdb copy retains only in-frame clones and omits some. The sample carries around 250,000 clones, about 63% recorded once. Per the germline V gene, CDR1 is SNHLY and CDR2 is FYNNEI. The CDR3 consists of 13 residues. Deletions cut 6 bases from V and 4 bases from J, with 12 bases between. This sequence was found in a man between 25 and 39 years old in good health. This sequence joins TRBV2 and TRBJ1-2; D unresolved. Sequencing input: naive CD4+ T cells from blood. CDR3 residues: CASSVAAIYGYTF. The CDR3 region has the DNA TGTGCCAGCAGCGTGGCGGCAATCTATGGCTACACCTTC.